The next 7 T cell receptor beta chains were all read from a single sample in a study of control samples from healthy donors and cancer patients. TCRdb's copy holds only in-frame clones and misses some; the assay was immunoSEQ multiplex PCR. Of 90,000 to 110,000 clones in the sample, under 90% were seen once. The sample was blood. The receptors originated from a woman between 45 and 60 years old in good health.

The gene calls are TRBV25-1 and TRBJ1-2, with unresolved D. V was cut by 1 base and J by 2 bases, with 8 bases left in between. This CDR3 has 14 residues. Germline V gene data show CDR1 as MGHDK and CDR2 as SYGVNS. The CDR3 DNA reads TGTGCCAGCAGTGAATCAGGCAGAAACTATGGCTACACCTTC. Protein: CASSESGRNYGYTF.

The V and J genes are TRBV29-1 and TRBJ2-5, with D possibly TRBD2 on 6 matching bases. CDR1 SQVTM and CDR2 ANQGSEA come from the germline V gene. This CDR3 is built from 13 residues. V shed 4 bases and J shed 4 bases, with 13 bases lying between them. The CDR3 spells CSVVGQEGETQYF. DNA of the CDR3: TGCAGCGTTGTTGGGCAGGAGGGAGAGACCCAGTACTTC.

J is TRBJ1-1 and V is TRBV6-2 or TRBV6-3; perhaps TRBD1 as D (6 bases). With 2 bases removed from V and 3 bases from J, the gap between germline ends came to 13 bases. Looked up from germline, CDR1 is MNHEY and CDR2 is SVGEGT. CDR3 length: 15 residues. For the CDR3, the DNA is TGTGCCAGCAGTTACGGCAGGGGAGGTGACACTGAAGCTTTCTTT. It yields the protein CASSYGRGGDTEAFF.

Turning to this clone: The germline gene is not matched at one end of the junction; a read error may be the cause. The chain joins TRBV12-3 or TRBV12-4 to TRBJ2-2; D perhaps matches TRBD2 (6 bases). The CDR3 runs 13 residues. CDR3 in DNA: TGTGCCAGCAGTTTAGCGAACACCGGGGGGCTGTTTTTT. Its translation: CASSLANTGGLFF.

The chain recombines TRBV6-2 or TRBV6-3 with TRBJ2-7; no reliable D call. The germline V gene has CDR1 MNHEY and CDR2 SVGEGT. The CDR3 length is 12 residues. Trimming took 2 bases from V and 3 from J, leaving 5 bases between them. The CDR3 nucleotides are TGTGCCAGCAGTTACCAAGGCTACGAGCAGTACTTC. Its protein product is CASSYQGYEQYF.

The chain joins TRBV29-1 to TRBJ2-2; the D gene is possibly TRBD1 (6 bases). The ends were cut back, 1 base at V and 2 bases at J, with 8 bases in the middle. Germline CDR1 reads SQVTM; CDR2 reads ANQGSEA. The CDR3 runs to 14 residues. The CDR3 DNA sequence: TGCAGCGTTGAAGGGACAGCAAACACCGGGGAGCTGTTTTTT. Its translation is CSVEGTANTGELFF.

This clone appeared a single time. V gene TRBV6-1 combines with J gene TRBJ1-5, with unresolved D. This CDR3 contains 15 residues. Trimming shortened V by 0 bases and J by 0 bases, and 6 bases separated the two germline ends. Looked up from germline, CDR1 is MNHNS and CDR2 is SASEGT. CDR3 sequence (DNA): TGTGCCAGCAGTGAAGCGAATAGTAGCAATCAGCCCCAGCATTTT. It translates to CASSEANSSNQPQHF.